Following are 23 T cell receptor beta chains from one sample sequenced in a study of STAT5B mutations in CD4+ large granular lymphocyte leukemia. Here immunoSEQ multiplex PCR was the method, and the copy in TCRdb shows in-frame clones only, minus some. The sample comprises tens of thousands of clones, about 76% of which are singletons, and more than 1% rests with the top ten. The specimen sequenced was CD4+ T cells from blood buffy coats. These receptors were collected from a human donor in good health.

J is TRBJ2-6 and V is TRBV5-1; D gene ambiguous. Germline V gene lookup returns CDR1 SGHRS and CDR2 YFSETQ. V dropped 6 bases and J dropped 1 base, with 5 bases sitting between them. CDR3 length: 13 residues. The CDR3 DNA reads as TGCGCCAGCACAGATTCTGGGGCCAACGTCCTGACTTTC. Protein product: CASTDSGANVLTF. Full variable domain (missing parts from reference TRBV5-1 and TRBJ2-6): KAGVTQTPRYLIKTRGQQVTLSCSPISGHRSVSWYQQTPGQGLQFLFEYFSETQRNKGNFPGRFSGRQFSNSRSEMNVSTLELGDSALYLCASTDSGANVLTFGAGSRLTVL.

This CDR3 reads CASSLGAGAENYGYTF. Written as DNA, the CDR3 is TGTGCCAGCAGCTTAGGGGCAGGGGCCGAGAACTATGGCTACACCTTC. The chain recombines TRBV7-9 with TRBJ1-2; perhaps TRBD1 as D (6 bases). The V gene's germline CDR1 is SEHNR and CDR2 FQNEAQ (reference sequence). The V end lost 1 base, the J end lost 2 bases, and 14 bases lay between the germline ends. The CDR3 consists of 16 residues.

J is TRBJ2-1 and V is TRBV7-3; weak D call: TRBD2 (6 bases). V lost 8 bases, J lost 5 bases, and 10 bases lay in between. The germline V gene has CDR1 SGHTA and CDR2 FQGTGA. The CDR3 loop spans 12 amino acids. The CDR3 sequence is CASGRPNNEQFF. DNA of the CDR3: TGTGCCAGCGGGAGGCCTAACAATGAGCAGTTCTTC.

CDR3 protein: CASSLTGRNTEAFF. The CDR3 DNA is TGTGCCAGCTCGCTCACAGGGCGGAACACTGAAGCTTTCTTT. V is TRBV18 and J is TRBJ1-1, with D possibly being TRBD1 (6 bases). The CDR3 is 14 amino acids. Deletions cut 6 bases from V and 1 base from J, with 12 bases between. Germline V lookup: CDR1 KGHSH, CDR2 LQKENI.

This clone was found a few times. The V gene is TRBV6-1, the J gene TRBJ1-5, with D maybe TRBD1 (6 bases). This CDR3 contains 13 residues. CDR1 is MNHNS and CDR2 is SASEGT in the germline V gene. V lost 8 bases and J lost 4, with 12 bases in between. CDR3 region: CASGGGSNQPQHF. The CDR3 nucleotides read TGTGCCAGCGGAGGGGGGTCAAATCAGCCCCAGCATTTT.

The chain recombines TRBV15 with TRBJ1-2; the D gene is possibly TRBD1 (5 bases). The CDR3 extends over 13 amino acids. CDR1 and CDR2 (germline): LNHNV, YYDKDF (reference sequence). V dropped 3 bases and J dropped 3 bases, with 8 bases sitting between them. The CDR3 region is CATSRGRDYGYTF. The CDR3 nucleotides read TGTGCCACCAGCAGGGGCAGGGACTATGGCTACACCTTC. The whole variable domain, filled in from reference TRBV15 and TRBJ1-2, reads DAMVIQNPRYQVTQFGKPVTLSCSQTLNHNVMYWYQQKSSQAPKLLFHYYDKDFNNEADTPDNFQSRRPNTSFCFLDIRSPGLGDTAMYLCATSRGRDYGYTFGSGTRLTVV.

Only a few counts were recorded for this clone. V and J are TRBV5-1 and TRBJ1-2; 7 bases are shared with TRBD1. From germline, CDR1 is SGHRS and CDR2 YFSETQ. V was pared by 4 bases and J by 7 bases, with 7 bases of the junction left unmatched. This CDR3 region has 13 residues. The CDR3 here is CASSEGQPGGYTF. CDR3 nucleotide sequence: TGCGCCAGCAGCGAGGGACAGCCGGGTGGCTACACCTTC.

This clone was detected a few times. The chain joins TRBV6-6 to TRBJ1-1; TRBD1 matches at 8 bases. J was trimmed by 5 bases and V by 7 bases; bases with no gene match: 6. This CDR3 comprises 13 residues. In germline, CDR1 is MNHNY, CDR2 SVGAGI (reference sequence). The CDR3 loop reads CASTRTGRTEAFF. As DNA, the CDR3 is TGTGCCAGCACCCGGACAGGGAGAACTGAAGCTTTCTTT.

The J gene is TRBJ2-5, the V gene TRBV29-1, with 10 bases matching TRBD1. CDR3 length: 14 amino acids. J was trimmed by 5 bases and V by 7 bases; bases with no gene match: 10. Germline loops: CDR1 SQVTM, CDR2 ANQGSEA. CDR3 sequence reads: CSAEGQGNRETQYF. The CDR3 DNA sequence: TGCAGCGCTGAGGGACAGGGGAATAGGGAGACCCAGTACTTC.

The chain links TRBV5-6 to TRBJ1-4; D is ambiguous. The V and J ends lost 1 base and 8 bases respectively, with 9 bases between them. The CDR3 length is 13 residues. From germline, CDR1 is SGHDT and CDR2 YYEEEE. CDR3 nucleotides: TGTGCCAGCAGCTTGAGGGCGGTAGAAAAACTGTTTTTT. Translating gives CASSLRAVEKLFF.

The gene calls are TRBV7-3 and TRBJ2-3, with 7 nucleotides matching TRBD1. Germline V gene lookup returns CDR1 SGHTA and CDR2 FQGTGA. Trimming at V came to 5 bases and at J to 0 bases, leaving 8 bases not matched to a gene. The CDR3 is 16 residues long. The CDR3, as DNA: TGTGCCAGCAGCGCCCCGACAGGGTCTAGCACAGATACGCAGTATTTT. Its translation is CASSAPTGSSTDTQYF.

The J gene is TRBJ2-2, the V gene TRBV5-1, with 9 bases lining up with TRBD1. The CDR3 is 17 amino acids. The germline V gene encodes CDR1 SGHRS and CDR2 YFSETQ. The V gene end was trimmed by 4 bases and the J gene end by 1 base; junction bases not matched to a gene: 8. CDR3 protein: CASSLRPGQGNTGELFF. CDR3 DNA sequence: TGCGCCAGCAGCCTCCGCCCGGGACAGGGGAACACCGGGGAGCTGTTTTTT.

The chain recombines TRBV7-2 with TRBJ2-7, with a tentative D call TRBD2 (5 bases). CDR1 is SGHTA and CDR2 is FQGNSA in the germline V gene. V was shortened by 5 bases and J by 3 bases, with 17 bases between the two germline ends. The CDR3 length is 15 residues. Written as DNA, the CDR3 is TGTGCCAGCAGCGCGGGCCTCGACTCCTTCTACGAGCAGTACTTC. The encoded protein is CASSAGLDSFYEQYF.

V gene TRBV2 combines with J gene TRBJ2-1; 12 nucleotides match TRBD2. Losses at the gene ends were 6 bases for V and 7 bases for J; bases not matched to a gene: 10. CDR3 length: 16 residues. The germline gives CDR1 SNHLY, CDR2 FYNNEI. DNA for the CDR3: TGTGCCAGCAGACCCAAACTAGCGGGGGGTGAAAATGAGCAGTTCTTC. Its protein is CASRPKLAGGENEQFF.

The gene calls are TRBV4-3 and TRBJ1-2; the match to TRBD1 covers 8 bases. CDR1 LGHNA and CDR2 YSLEER come from the germline V gene. This CDR3 is 15 amino acids long. Losses at the gene ends were 1 base for V and 5 bases for J; bases not matched to a gene: 6. CDR3 nucleotide sequence: TGCGCCAGCAGCCAAGGGGCAGGGGGCCGTTATGGCTACACCTTC. It specifies CASSQGAGGRYGYTF.

The chain links TRBV5-8 to TRBJ1-1; TRBD1 is a possible D gene (5 bases). The CDR3 sequence is 13 residues long. The germline V gene encodes CDR1 SGHTS and CDR2 YDEGEE. The V gene lost 2 bases and the J gene lost 1 base, with 6 bases spanning the gap. The CDR3 sequence: CASSFDRNTEAFF. CDR3 DNA: TGTGCCAGCAGCTTCGACAGGAACACTGAAGCTTTCTTT.

CDR3 DNA: TGTGCCAGCAGTGGAGGTTATGGCACCGGGGAGCTGTTTTTT. Its protein is CASSGGYGTGELFF. This sequence joins TRBV28 and TRBJ2-2; perhaps TRBD2 as D (5 bases). The germline V gene has CDR1 MDHEN and CDR2 SYDVKM. V lost 5 bases and J 4 bases, leaving 11 bases between the germline ends. This CDR3 is built from 14 residues.

V gene TRBV19 combines with J gene TRBJ2-1; no firm D call. V was cut by 8 bases and J by 3 bases, with 20 bases left in between. Germline assignment: CDR1 LNHDA and CDR2 SQIVND (reference sequence). This CDR3 region has 16 residues. The CDR3, as DNA: TGTGCCAGTCGCAAGGCCCTCGGCAGGTACTACAATGAGCAGTTCTTC. Translating it yields CASRKALGRYYNEQFF.

This chain links TRBV18 with TRBJ2-1; TRBD2 agrees at 9 bases. The ends lost 1 base at V and 5 bases at J; junction bases unmatched: 3. The germline CDR1 and CDR2 sequences are KGHSH and LQKENI. This CDR3 has 15 residues. CDR3 loop: CASSPLAGGDNEQFF. The CDR3 bases are TGTGCCAGCTCACCACTTGCGGGGGGGGACAATGAGCAGTTCTTC.

The J gene is TRBJ2-1, the V gene TRBV6-6; D not resolved. From germline, CDR1 is MNHNY and CDR2 SVGAGI (reference sequence). Trimming took 2 bases from V and 6 from J, leaving 11 bases between them. The CDR3 has 14 residues. The CDR3 sequence is CASSYTYRRNEQFF. The CDR3 bases are TGTGCCAGCAGTTACACCTACCGGCGCAATGAGCAGTTCTTC.

The V gene is TRBV7-9, the J gene TRBJ2-3; D remains ambiguous. The CDR3 is 14 amino acids. CDR1 is SEHNR and CDR2 is FQNEAQ in the germline V gene (reference sequence). Trimming stripped 2 bases from V and 0 bases from J, with 6 bases between. The CDR3, as DNA: TGTGCCAGCAGCTTATCAGCTAGCACAGATACGCAGTATTTT. As protein: CASSLSASTDTQYF.

The chain employs TRBV7-3 and TRBJ2-7; D unclear. With 5 bases removed from V and 1 base from J, the gap between germline ends came to 15 bases. In germline, CDR1 is SGHTA, CDR2 FQGTGA. This CDR3 is 15 amino acids long. The CDR3 DNA reads TGTGCCAGCAGCGAGCAGTCAGGAAAGTCCTACGAGCAGTACTTC. Its translation: CASSEQSGKSYEQYF.

The chain has TRBV7-9 and TRBJ2-5; 10 nucleotides match TRBD2. The CDR3 has 19 residues. The germline V gene encodes CDR1 SEHNR and CDR2 FQNEAQ (reference sequence). Losses at the gene ends were 1 base for V and 3 bases for J; bases not matched to a gene: 14. CDR3 sequence (DNA): TGTGCCAGCAGCTTAGGAGTACTAGCGGGGCCACCCCGGGAAGAGACCCAGTACTTC. It specifies CASSLGVLAGPPREETQYF.